The rows below give T cell receptor beta chains drawn from one sample of a study of beta chain features in type 1 diabetes. Only in-frame clones appear in the TCRdb table, and some are missing; sequencing was by immunoSEQ multiplex PCR. In the table there are some 40,000 clones, 45% to 50% of which are singletons. The sample consisted of central memory CD4+ T cells from blood. The receptors were sampled from a young woman in good health. Both conserved end residues are part of each CDR3. The D gene is left open where the match is weak. Not every row has a clone size; where given, it reads once, few, many or a size class.

clone_size: few
d_call: TRBD1
j_call: TRBJ1-1
v_call: TRBV13
cdr3_nt: TGTGCCAGCAGCCCAGGACAGGGGATGTGGACTGAAGCTTTCTTT
cdr3_aa: CASSPGQGMWTEAFF

clone_size: -
d_call: -
j_call: TRBJ2-1
v_call: TRBV19
cdr3_nt: TGTGCCAGTGGGGCCCGGGGGTACAATGAGCAGTTCTTC
cdr3_aa: CASGARGYNEQFF

clone_size: few
d_call: TRBD2
j_call: TRBJ2-1
v_call: TRBV18
cdr3_nt: TGTGCCAGCTCACCACGGGCTAGCGGGGGGTTGAATGAGCAGTTCTTC
cdr3_aa: CASSPRASGGLNEQFF

clone_size: -
d_call: -
j_call: TRBJ2-5
v_call: TRBV7-2
cdr3_nt: TGTGCCAGCAGCCCATCAGTTGCAGAGACCCAGTACTTC
cdr3_aa: CASSPSVAETQYF

clone_size: -
d_call: -
j_call: TRBJ1-5
v_call: TRBV7-8
cdr3_nt: TGTGCCAGCAGCTTAGTATCGAGGGTCAATCAGCCCCAGCATTTT
cdr3_aa: CASSLVSRVNQPQHF

clone_size: -
d_call: TRBD1
j_call: TRBJ2-7
v_call: TRBV4-2
cdr3_nt: TGTGCCAGCAGCCAAGGAGGACAGGGGTCGGGAGGCGAGCAGTACTTC
cdr3_aa: CASSQGGQGSGGEQYF

clone_size: few
d_call: -
j_call: TRBJ1-1
v_call: TRBV18
cdr3_nt: TGTGCCAGCGGCGGGGGCTTGAACACTGAAGCTTTCTTT
cdr3_aa: CASGGGLNTEAFF

clone_size: few
d_call: TRBD1
j_call: TRBJ1-5
v_call: TRBV6-1
cdr3_nt: TGTGCCAGCAGAGACAGGGCTGGCAATCAGCCCCAGCATTTT
cdr3_aa: CASRDRAGNQPQHF

clone_size: few
d_call: TRBD1
j_call: TRBJ2-7
v_call: TRBV10-3
cdr3_nt: TGTGCCATCAGTGACCCCGGACAGGTGTCCTCCTACGAGCAGTACTTC
cdr3_aa: CAISDPGQVSSYEQYF

clone_size: -
d_call: TRBD1
j_call: TRBJ2-7
v_call: TRBV27
cdr3_nt: TGTGCCAGCAGTGACCCGGGACAGACCTACGAGCAGTACTTC
cdr3_aa: CASSDPGQTYEQYF

clone_size: -
d_call: -
j_call: TRBJ2-6
v_call: TRBV6-1
cdr3_nt: TGTGCCAGCAGTGAAAACAGGGCTGGGGCCAACGTCCTGACTTTC
cdr3_aa: CASSENRAGANVLTF

clone_size: -
d_call: TRBD2
j_call: TRBJ2-5
v_call: TRBV28
cdr3_nt: TGTGCCAGCAGTAGATCAGCGGGGGAAGAGACCCAGTACTTC
cdr3_aa: CASSRSAGEETQYF

clone_size: few
d_call: TRBD2
j_call: TRBJ2-1
v_call: TRBV11-2
cdr3_nt: TGTGCCAGCACCCTCCGACGGGCGGGAGTCGCGAATGAGCAGTTCTTC
cdr3_aa: CASTLRRAGVANEQFF

clone_size: few
d_call: -
j_call: TRBJ1-4
v_call: TRBV7-9
cdr3_nt: TGTGCCAGCAGCTTAGTTCGTGAAAAACTGTTTTTT
cdr3_aa: CASSLVREKLFF

clone_size: -
d_call: TRBD2
j_call: TRBJ2-5
v_call: TRBV28
cdr3_nt: TGTGCCAGCAGTCCCCAGACTAGCGGGAGGGGAGAGACCCAGTACTTC
cdr3_aa: CASSPQTSGRGETQYF

clone_size: few
d_call: TRBD2
j_call: TRBJ2-1
v_call: TRBV29-1
cdr3_nt: TGCAGCGTTGATAGATGGGGGCATGGTAGCGGGAGGAGGCGAAGTGGCTACAATGAGCAGTTCTTC
cdr3_aa: CSVDRWGHGSGRRRSGYNEQFF

clone_size: -
d_call: TRBD1
j_call: TRBJ1-1
v_call: TRBV5-1
cdr3_nt: TGCGCCAGCAGCTTAACGGCCGGGACAGAGAACACTGAAGCTTTCTTT
cdr3_aa: CASSLTAGTENTEAFF

clone_size: -
d_call: -
j_call: TRBJ1-3
v_call: TRBV2
cdr3_nt: TGTGCCAGCAGTGGAGACAGGTTGGTCTCTGGAAACACCATATATTTT
cdr3_aa: CASSGDRLVSGNTIYF

clone_size: few
d_call: -
j_call: TRBJ1-5
v_call: TRBV6-1
cdr3_nt: TGTGCCAGCACCCAGCGGAATAGCAATCAGCCCCAGCATTTT
cdr3_aa: CASTQRNSNQPQHF

clone_size: few
d_call: -
j_call: TRBJ1-4
v_call: TRBV6-6
cdr3_nt: TGTGCCAGCAGGTTTACAACTAATGAAAAACTGTTTTTT
cdr3_aa: CASRFTTNEKLFF

clone_size: -
d_call: -
j_call: TRBJ2-4
v_call: TRBV7-2
cdr3_nt: TGTGCCAGCAGCTCTTCGTTAAACATTCAGTACTTC
cdr3_aa: CASSSSLNIQYF

clone_size: few
d_call: -
j_call: TRBJ1-5
v_call: TRBV30
cdr3_nt: TGTGCCTGGAGCGGAGGGAAAGGTTCCAATCAGCCCCAGCATTTT
cdr3_aa: CAWSGGKGSNQPQHF

clone_size: -
d_call: TRBD1
j_call: TRBJ1-5
v_call: TRBV27
cdr3_nt: TGTGCCAGCAGTTTTTTAGGGGGCACGGGTCAGCCCCAGCATTTT
cdr3_aa: CASSFLGGTGQPQHF

clone_size: many
d_call: TRBD1
j_call: TRBJ1-1
v_call: TRBV5-1
cdr3_nt: TGCGCCAGCAGCTTGGAAGGGACAGGGGCGACTGAAGCTTTCTTT
cdr3_aa: CASSLEGTGATEAFF

clone_size: few
d_call: TRBD2
j_call: TRBJ2-1
v_call: TRBV14
cdr3_nt: TGTGCCAGCAGCGATACTAGCGGGTACTCCTACAATGAGCAGTTCTTC
cdr3_aa: CASSDTSGYSYNEQFF

clone_size: few
d_call: -
j_call: TRBJ2-3
v_call: TRBV6-5
cdr3_nt: TGTGCCAGCAGCCTCCGGGGGTCAGATACGCAGTATTTT
cdr3_aa: CASSLRGSDTQYF